This T cell receptor (beta chain) was captured in a study of blood T cell repertoires in COVID-19. Study at large: COVID-19 samples collected from the United States, Italy and Spain covered acute and convalescent phases. PBMCs, B-cell-depleted T cells, or T cells provided the cDNA or gDNA that made up the material.

V was trimmed by 6 bases and J by 5 bases, leaving 7 bases between them. Per germline, CDR1 SGHDN and CDR2 FVKESK. This CDR3 comprises 12 residues. This clone was observed a single time. Original analysis: Reference gene primer amplification in the assay estimated nucleated cell counts. The repertoire was sequenced with immunoSEQ multiplex PCR; TCRdb's copy has only in-frame clones and lacks some. The V and J calls and clone size come from that table; D and trimming were worked out from the DNA. The sample consists of 110,000 or so clones, approximately 87% of them appearing once. The sample comprised peripheral blood. This clonotype was sampled from a man aged 65-85 years who had recovered from COVID-19. This chain joins TRBV14 and TRBJ2-2; D is perhaps TRBD2 (5 bases). The CDR3: CASRRETGELFF. The CDR3 nucleotides are TGTGCCAGCAGACGGGAAACCGGGGAGCTGTTTTTT. The full variable domain, in which reference TRBV14 and TRBJ2-2 provide the parts outside the CDR3, is EAGVTQFPSHSVIEKGQTVTLRCDPISGHDNLYWYRRVMGKEIKFLLHFVKESKQDESGMPNNRFLAERTGGTYSTLKVQPAELEDSGVYFCASRRETGELFFGEGSRLTVL.